Reported below is one TCR beta chain. These data originate in a study of brain T cells in children with intractable seizures. Profiling relied on immunoSEQ multiplex PCR, and the TCRdb table lists in-frame clones only, not all of them. In the table there are 300,000 to 400,000 clones, over 85% of which are singletons. The CDR3 has 14 amino acids. J lost 8 bases, V lost 2 bases, and 6 bases had no gene match. Germline loops: CDR1 MNHEY, CDR2 SMNVEV (reference sequence). Time point in this sample: blood from clinic visit 5 months post-surgery; TSC patient then seizure free. This clonotype originated in a boy younger than two with tuberous sclerosis and intractable seizures. The V call is TRBV27, the J call TRBJ2-1; 7 bases align to TRBD2. Source: peripheral blood, taken more than 4 months after surgery. CDR3: CASSLAGESYEQFF. The CDR3 DNA reads TGTGCCAGCAGTTTAGCGGGAGAATCGTATGAGCAGTTCTTC.